A selection of T cell receptor beta chains follows, all from one sample in a study of T-cell reconstitution after alpha-beta-depleted transplantation in children. TCRdb passed the PCR reads through MiXCR, listing each CDR3 protein once. The data show 450,000 to 550,000 distinct CDR3 sequences, roughly an eighth seen once. Material: PBMCs, mostly from graft donor cells, obtained 180 days after TCRalphabeta/CD19-depleted stem cell transplant. The receptor set was obtained from a female patient between 2 and 15 years old who had a stem cell transplant for aplastic anemia, so the T cells may come from the graft donor. The CDR3 runs from the conserved cysteine through the conserved F or W. D genes are given only for firm matches. Expanded clones get a size class; other rows say once, few or many, or leave the size out.

v_gene	j_gene	d_gene	abundance	CDR3nt	CDR3aa
TRBV12-3/TRBV12-4	TRBJ2-5	TRBD2	.	TGTGCCAGCAGTTTGGCCGGGCTAGCGGGTCCCGGGACCCAGTACTTC	CASSLAGLAGPGTQYF
TRBV20-1	TRBJ1-1	TRBD1	many	TGCAGTGCTAGATACACAGGGGTGACTGAAGCTTTCTTT	CSARYTGVTEAFF
TRBV7-8	TRBJ2-2	.	many	TGTGCCAGCAGCTTTTTTGACGGGGAGCTGTTTTTT	CASSFFDGELFF
TRBV25-1	TRBJ2-5	.	.	TGTGCCAGCAGTCATTCGGGCTTTGAGACCCAGTACTTC	CASSHSGFETQYF
TRBV5-1	TRBJ1-5	TRBD1	.	TGCGCCAGCAGCTTGGGGACAGGGGGCCGTCAGCCCCAGCATTTT	CASSLGTGGRQPQHF
TRBV29-1	TRBJ1-2	.	many	TGCAGCGGTGGCAGGGGAAACGAGGGCTACACCTTC	CSGGRGNEGYTF
TRBV11-1	TRBJ2-2	TRBD2	many	TGTGCCAGCAGCTTTCCGGGACTAGCGGGAGCCATCACCGGGGAGCTGTTTTTT	CASSFPGLAGAITGELFF
TRBV6-2/TRBV6-3	TRBJ2-4	TRBD2	few	TGTGCCAGCAGCGGCTACCTTGGGACTAGCGGCCTGGCCGACATTCAGTACTTC	CASSGYLGTSGLADIQYF
TRBV18	TRBJ1-5	.	.	TGTGCCTCTACTGAAAGTAGAGGTCAGCCCCAGCATTTT	CASTESRGQPQHF
TRBV27	TRBJ2-1	.	few	TGTGCCAGCAGTTTTTTCCAGTACAATGAGCAGTTCTTC	CASSFFQYNEQFF
TRBV5-1	TRBJ2-3	TRBD2	few	TGCGCCAGCAGCTTGGGGGGTCAAGCGGGAGGGCTCACAGATACGCAGTATTTT	CASSLGGQAGGLTDTQYF
TRBV14	TRBJ1-2	.	.	TGTGCCAGCAGCCATGTCGGCAGGGGAATATGGGGCTACACCTTC	CASSHVGRGIWGYTF
TRBV4-3	TRBJ2-1	.	.	TGCGCCAGCAGCCAAGATAGAGGCGGGTGGGGCTTGGGGGAGCAGTTCTTC	CASSQDRGGWGLGEQFF
TRBV28	TRBJ2-7	.	.	TGTGCCAGCAGTTTGTTTGACAGAGACTACGAGCAGTACTTC	CASSLFDRDYEQYF
TRBV2	TRBJ2-1	.	many	TGTGCCAGCAGTGTTAAGGGGAGTTTAAATGAGCAGTTCTTC	CASSVKGSLNEQFF
TRBV29-1	TRBJ2-3	.	many	TGCAGCGTACGTAGCGGCACAGATACGCAGTATTTT	CSVRSGTDTQYF